In its sample, the clone carrying this T cell receptor beta chain was seen a few times. CDR1 SGHRS and CDR2 YFSETQ come from the germline V gene. The V end lost 0 bases, the J end lost 4 bases, and 12 bases lay between the germline ends. The CDR3 spans 15 residues. The authors' processing: Reference gene primer amplification in the assay estimated nucleated cell counts. Profiled with immunoSEQ multiplex PCR; TCRdb holds only in-frame clones, not every one. That table supplies the V and J calls and clone size; D and trimming were determined from the DNA. This sample has under 100,000 clones, with about 85% found just once. The sample originates from a study of blood T cell repertoires in COVID-19.

The sample was peripheral blood. This clonotype was sampled from a woman between 65 and 79 years old with acute or convalescent COVID-19. The V call is TRBV5-1, the J call TRBJ2-3; no reliable D call. Here the CDR3 DNA reads TGCGCCAGCAGCTTGGGGGCTTTGGGCGCAGATACGCAGTATTTT. Residues: CASSLGALGADTQYF.